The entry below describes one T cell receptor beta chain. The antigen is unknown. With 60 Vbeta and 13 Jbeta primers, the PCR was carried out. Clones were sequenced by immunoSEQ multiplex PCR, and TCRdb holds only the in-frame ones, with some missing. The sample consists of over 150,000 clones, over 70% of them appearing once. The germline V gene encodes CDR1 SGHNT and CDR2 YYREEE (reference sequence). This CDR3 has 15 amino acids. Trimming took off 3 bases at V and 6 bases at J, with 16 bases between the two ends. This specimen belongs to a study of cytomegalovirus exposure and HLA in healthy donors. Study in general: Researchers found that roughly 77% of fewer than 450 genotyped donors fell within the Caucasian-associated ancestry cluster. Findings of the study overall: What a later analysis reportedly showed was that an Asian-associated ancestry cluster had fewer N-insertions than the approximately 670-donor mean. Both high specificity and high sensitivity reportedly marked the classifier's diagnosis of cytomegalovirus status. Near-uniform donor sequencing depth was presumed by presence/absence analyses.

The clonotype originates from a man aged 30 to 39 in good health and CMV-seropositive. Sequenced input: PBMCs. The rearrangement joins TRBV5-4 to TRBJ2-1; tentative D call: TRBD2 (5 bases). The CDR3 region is CASSSITGVVNEQFF. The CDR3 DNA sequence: TGTGCCAGCAGCTCCATCACCGGGGTGGTCAATGAGCAGTTCTTC.